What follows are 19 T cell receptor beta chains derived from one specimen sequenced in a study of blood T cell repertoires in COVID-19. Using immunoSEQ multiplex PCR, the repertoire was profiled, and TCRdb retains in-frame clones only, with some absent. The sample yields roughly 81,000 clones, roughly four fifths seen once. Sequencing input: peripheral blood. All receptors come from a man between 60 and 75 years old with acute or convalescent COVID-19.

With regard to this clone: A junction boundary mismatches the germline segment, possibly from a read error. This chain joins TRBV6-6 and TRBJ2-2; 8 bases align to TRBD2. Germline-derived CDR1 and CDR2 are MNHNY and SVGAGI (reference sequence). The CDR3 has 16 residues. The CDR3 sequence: CAGRGASGPRTGELFF. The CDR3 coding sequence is TGTGCCGGCAGGGGTGCTAGCGGGCCCCGGACCGGGGAGCTGTTTTTT.

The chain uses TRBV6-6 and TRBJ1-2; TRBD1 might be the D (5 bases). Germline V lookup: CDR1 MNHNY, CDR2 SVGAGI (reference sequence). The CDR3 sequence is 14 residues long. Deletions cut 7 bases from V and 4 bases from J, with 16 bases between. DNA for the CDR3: TGTGCCAGCACGGAGGGACCGCTCGGCTATGGCTACACCTTC. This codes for CASTEGPLGYGYTF.

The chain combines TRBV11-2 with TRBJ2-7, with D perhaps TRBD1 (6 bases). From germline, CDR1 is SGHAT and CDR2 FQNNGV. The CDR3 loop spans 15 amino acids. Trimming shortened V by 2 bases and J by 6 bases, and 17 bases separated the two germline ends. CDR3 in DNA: TGTGCCAGCAGCTTAAGAGGCAGGGGAATGAGCGAGCAGTACTTC. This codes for CASSLRGRGMSEQYF.

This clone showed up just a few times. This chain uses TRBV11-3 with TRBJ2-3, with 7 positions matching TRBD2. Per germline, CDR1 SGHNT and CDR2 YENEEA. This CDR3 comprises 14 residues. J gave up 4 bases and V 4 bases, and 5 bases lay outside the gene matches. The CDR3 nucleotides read TGTGCCAGCAGCTGGGGGGGGTTTGCAGATACGCAGTATTTT. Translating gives CASSWGGFADTQYF.

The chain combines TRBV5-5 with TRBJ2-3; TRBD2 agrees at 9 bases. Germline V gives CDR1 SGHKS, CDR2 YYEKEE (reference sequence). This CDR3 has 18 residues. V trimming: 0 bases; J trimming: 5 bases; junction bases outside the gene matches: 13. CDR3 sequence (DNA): TGTGCCAGCAGCTTGGTTTGGCGGGGGGGCGATGAAGTAGATACGCAGTATTTT. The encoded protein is CASSLVWRGGDEVDTQYF. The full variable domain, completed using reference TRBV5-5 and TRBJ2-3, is DAGVTQSPTHLIKTRGQQVTLRCSPISGHKSVSWYQQVLGQGPQFIFQYYEKEERGRGNFPDRFSARQFPNYSSELNVNALLLGDSALYLCASSLVWRGGDEVDTQYFGPGTRLTVL.

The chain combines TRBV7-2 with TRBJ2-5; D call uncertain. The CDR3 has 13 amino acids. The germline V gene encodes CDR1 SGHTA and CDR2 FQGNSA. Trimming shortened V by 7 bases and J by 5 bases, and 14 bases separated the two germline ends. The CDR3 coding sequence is TGTGCCAGCAACTCCTACCTGGAGGAGACCCAGTACTTC. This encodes CASNSYLEETQYF.

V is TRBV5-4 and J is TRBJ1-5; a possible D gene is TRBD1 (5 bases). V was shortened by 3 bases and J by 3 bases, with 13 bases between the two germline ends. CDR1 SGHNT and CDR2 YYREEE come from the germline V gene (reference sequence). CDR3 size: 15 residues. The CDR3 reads CASSSMGEVNQPQHF. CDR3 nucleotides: TGTGCCAGCAGCTCAATGGGGGAGGTCAATCAGCCCCAGCATTTT. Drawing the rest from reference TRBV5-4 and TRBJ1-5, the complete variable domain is ETGVTQSPTHLIKTRGQQVTLRCSSQSGHNTVSWYQQALGQGPQFIFQYYREEENGRGNFPPRFSGLQFPNYSSELNVNALELDDSALYLCASSSMGEVNQPQHFGDGTRLSIL.

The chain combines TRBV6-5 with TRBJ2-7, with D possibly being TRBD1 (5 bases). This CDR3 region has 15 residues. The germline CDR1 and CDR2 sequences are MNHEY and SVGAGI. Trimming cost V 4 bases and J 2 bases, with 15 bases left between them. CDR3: CASSSQVRPPYEQYF. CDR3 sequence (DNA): TGTGCCAGCAGTTCACAGGTCCGACCCCCCTACGAGCAGTACTTC.

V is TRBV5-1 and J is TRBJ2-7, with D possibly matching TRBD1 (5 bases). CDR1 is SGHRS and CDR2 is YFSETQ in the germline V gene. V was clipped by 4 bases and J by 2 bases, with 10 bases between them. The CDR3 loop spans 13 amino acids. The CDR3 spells CASSTQGPYEQYF. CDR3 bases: TGCGCCAGCAGCACCCAGGGTCCCTACGAGCAGTACTTC.

Written as DNA, the CDR3 is TGCGCCAGCAGCTCACAAGAGACCCAGTACTTC. Translation gives CASSSQETQYF. The rearrangement joins TRBV5-1 to TRBJ2-5; no definite D call. The CDR3 sequence is 11 residues long. V dropped 3 bases and J dropped 2 bases, with 2 bases sitting between them. From germline, CDR1 is SGHRS and CDR2 YFSETQ.

CDR3 nucleotide sequence: TGTGCCAGCAGCTTGGACCAGGGGGCGGGTCAGCCCCAGCATTTT. Translating it yields CASSLDQGAGQPQHF. This sequence joins TRBV5-4 and TRBJ1-5, with TRBD1 matching over 8 bases. Germline V gives CDR1 SGHNT, CDR2 YYREEE (reference sequence). Trimming took 0 bases from V and 6 from J; bases not matched to a gene: 5. The CDR3 covers 15 residues.

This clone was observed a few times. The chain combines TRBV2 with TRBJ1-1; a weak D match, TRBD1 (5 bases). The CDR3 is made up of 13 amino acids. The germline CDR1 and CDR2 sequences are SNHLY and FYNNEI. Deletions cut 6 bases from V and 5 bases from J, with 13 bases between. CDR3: CASRGQGITEAFF. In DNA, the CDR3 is TGTGCCAGCAGGGGCCAGGGCATTACTGAAGCTTTCTTT.

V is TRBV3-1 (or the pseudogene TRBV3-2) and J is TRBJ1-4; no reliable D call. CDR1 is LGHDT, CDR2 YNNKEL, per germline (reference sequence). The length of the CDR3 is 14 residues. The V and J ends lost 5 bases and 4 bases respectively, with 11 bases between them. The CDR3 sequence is CASSAHGGNEKLFF. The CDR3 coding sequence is TGTGCCAGCAGCGCCCACGGTGGTAATGAAAAACTGTTTTTT.

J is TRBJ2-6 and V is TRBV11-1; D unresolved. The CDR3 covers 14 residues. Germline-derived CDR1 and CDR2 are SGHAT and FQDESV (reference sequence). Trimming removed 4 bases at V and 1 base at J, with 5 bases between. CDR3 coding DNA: TGTGCCAGCAGCTCCAAATCTGGGGCCAACGTCCTGACTTTC. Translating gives CASSSKSGANVLTF.

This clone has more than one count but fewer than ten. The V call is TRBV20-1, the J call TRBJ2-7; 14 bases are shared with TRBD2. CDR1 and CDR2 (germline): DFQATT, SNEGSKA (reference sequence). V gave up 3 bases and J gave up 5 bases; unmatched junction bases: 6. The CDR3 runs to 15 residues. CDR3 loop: CSASGTSGRMNEQYF. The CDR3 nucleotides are TGCAGTGCTAGTGGGACTAGCGGGAGAATGAACGAGCAGTACTTC.

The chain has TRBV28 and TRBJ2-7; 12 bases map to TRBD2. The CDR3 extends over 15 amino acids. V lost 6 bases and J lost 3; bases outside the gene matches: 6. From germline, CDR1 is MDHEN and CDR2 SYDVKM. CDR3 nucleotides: TGTGCCAGCAGAAAGACTAGCGGGAGAGACTACGAGCAGTACTTC. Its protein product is CASRKTSGRDYEQYF.

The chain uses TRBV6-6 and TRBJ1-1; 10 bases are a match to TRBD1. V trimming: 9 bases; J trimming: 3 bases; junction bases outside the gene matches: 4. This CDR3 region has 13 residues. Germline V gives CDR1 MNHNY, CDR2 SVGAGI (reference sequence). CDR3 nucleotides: TGTGCCAGTTGGGACAGGGGATACACTGAAGCTTTCTTT. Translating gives CASWDRGYTEAFF.

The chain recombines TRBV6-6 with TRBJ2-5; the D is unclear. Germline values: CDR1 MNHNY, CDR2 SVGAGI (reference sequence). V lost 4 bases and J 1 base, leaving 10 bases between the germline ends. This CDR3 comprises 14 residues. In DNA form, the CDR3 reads TGTGCCAGCAGTTCACCGGGTGCCCAAGAGACCCAGTACTTC. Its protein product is CASSSPGAQETQYF.

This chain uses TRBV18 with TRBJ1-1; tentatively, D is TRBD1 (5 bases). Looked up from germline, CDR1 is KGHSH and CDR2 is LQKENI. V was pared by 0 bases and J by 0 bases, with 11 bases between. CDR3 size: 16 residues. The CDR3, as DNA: TGTGCCAGCTCACCACCGTCGACAGCGCTGAACACTGAAGCTTTCTTT. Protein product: CASSPPSTALNTEAFF.